A single sample gave rise to the 17 T cell receptor beta chains below, sequenced in a study of cytomegalovirus exposure and HLA in healthy donors. 60 Vbeta and 13 Jbeta primers were used in PCR. Data came from immunoSEQ multiplex PCR; TCRdb stores just in-frame clones and leaves some out. The repertoire has roughly 110,000 clones, 60% to 80% of them found once; the top ten carry 2.8%. The sample consisted of PBMCs. The receptors originated from a female donor in good health and CMV-seronegative.

The V call is TRBV28, the J call TRBJ2-7, with 8 bases matching TRBD2. The CDR3 contains 15 residues. V was pared by 4 bases and J by 4 bases, with 9 bases of the junction left unmatched. Per the germline V gene, CDR1 is MDHEN and CDR2 is SYDVKM. CDR3 residues: CASSSDSGNRYEQYF. CDR3 nucleotide sequence: TGTGCCAGCAGTTCCGATAGCGGGAATCGGTACGAGCAGTACTTC.

The chain recombines TRBV18 with TRBJ2-5, with D uncertain. The DNA end is a closer match to TRBJ2-7, so the J assignment may be wrong. This CDR3 region has 15 residues. CDR1 and CDR2 (germline): KGHSH, LQKENI. The CDR3 loop is CASSPELLNSYEQYF. CDR3 nucleotide sequence: TGTGCCAGCTCACCAGAACTACTAAATTCCTACGAGCAGTACTTC.

V and J are TRBV10-2 and TRBJ2-5; TRBD2 matches at 14 bases. CDR3 length: 14 amino acids. CDR1 WSHSY and CDR2 SAAADI come from the germline V gene. Trimming at V came to 6 bases and at J to 7 bases, leaving 4 bases not matched to a gene. The CDR3 region is CASRQTSGRGTQYF. CDR3 bases: TGCGCCAGCAGGCAGACTAGCGGGAGGGGGACCCAGTACTTC.

J is TRBJ2-7 and V is TRBV5-4; 8 bases map to TRBD2. The CDR3 length is 14 residues. Germline CDR1 and CDR2: SGHNT and YYREEE (reference sequence). After removal of 5 bases from V and 6 bases from J, the junction contained 10 bases not matched to a gene. CDR3 amino acids: CASSPSGSYGEQYF. CDR3 nucleotide sequence: TGTGCCAGCAGTCCGAGCGGGAGTTACGGCGAGCAGTACTTC.

The sample holds many counts of this clone. The junction departs from the called germline gene at one end, perhaps through a read error. The V gene is TRBV2, the J gene TRBJ2-1; 13 bases are shared with TRBD2. CDR1 and CDR2 from the germline V gene are SNHLY and FYNNEI. The CDR3 has 14 amino acids. As DNA, the CDR3 is TGTGCCAGCAGTGAAGCGCTGAGGACTAGCGGGAGACTCTTC. Translated: CASSEALRTSGRLF. The full variable domain, with the rest looked up from reference TRBV2 and TRBJ2-1, is EPEVTQTPSHQVTQMGQEVILRCVPISNHLYFYWYRQILGQKVEFLVSFYNNEISEKSEIFDDQFSVERPDGSNFTLKIRSTKLEDSAMYFCASSEALRTSGRLFGPGTRLTVL.

The chain employs TRBV7-2 and TRBJ2-7; the match to TRBD2 covers 8 bases. The junction had 6 bases not matched to a gene; V was cut back by 4 bases and J by 4 bases. CDR3 length: 14 amino acids. The germline V gene encodes CDR1 SGHTA and CDR2 FQGNSA. The CDR3 loop reads CASSSSSGPYEQYF. DNA of the CDR3: TGTGCCAGCAGCTCTTCTAGCGGGCCTTACGAGCAGTACTTC.

This clone was observed a single time. The genes are TRBV5-4 and TRBJ2-7; TRBD2 agrees at 7 bases. After removal of 4 bases from V and 1 base from J, the junction contained 2 bases not matched to a gene. Germline V gene lookup returns CDR1 SGHNT and CDR2 YYREEE (reference sequence). The CDR3 has 13 residues. CDR3 sequence (DNA): TGTGCCAGCAGCGGGGGGGAGTCCTACGAGCAGTACTTC. Translation gives CASSGGESYEQYF.

This clone turned up a few times. The chain couples TRBV19 to TRBJ1-2, with 10 bases matching TRBD1. The germline V gene encodes CDR1 LNHDA and CDR2 SQIVND (reference sequence). This CDR3 contains 15 residues. V was clipped by 5 bases and J by 8 bases; unmatched bases: 11. The CDR3 spells CASSSTRGTGDGYTF. The CDR3 DNA reads as TGTGCCAGTAGTTCGACCAGGGGGACAGGGGACGGCTACACCTTC. Full variable domain (missing parts from reference TRBV19 and TRBJ1-2): DGGITQSPKYLFRKEGQNVTLSCEQNLNHDAMYWYRQDPGQGLRLIYYSQIVNDFQKGDIAEGYSVSREKKESFPLTVTSAQKNPTAFYLCASSSTRGTGDGYTFGSGTRLTVV.

For this clone: Other DNA variants within this sample encode the same CDR3. The V gene is TRBV28, the J gene TRBJ2-3, with 7 bases matching TRBD2. This CDR3 contains 14 residues. Unmatched junction bases numbered 3, after V lost 2 bases and J lost 4 bases. Germline CDR1 is MDHEN and CDR2 is SYDVKM. This chain's CDR3 is CASSLAGAPDTQYF. CDR3 coding DNA: TGTGCCAGCAGTTTAGCGGGAGCTCCAGATACGCAGTATTTT.

This chain joins TRBV19 and TRBJ2-5; tentative D call: TRBD2 (5 bases). Trimming removed 0 bases at V and 7 bases at J, with 9 bases between. CDR3 size: 13 residues. Germline values: CDR1 LNHDA, CDR2 SQIVND (reference sequence). CDR3 nucleotides: TGTGCCAGTAGTATAGAGTCGGCGGGGACCCAGTACTTC. Amino acid sequence: CASSIESAGTQYF. The full variable domain, completed using reference TRBV19 and TRBJ2-5, is DGGITQSPKYLFRKEGQNVTLSCEQNLNHDAMYWYRQDPGQGLRLIYYSQIVNDFQKGDIAEGYSVSREKKESFPLTVTSAQKNPTAFYLCASSIESAGTQYFGPGTRLLVL.

The rearrangement joins TRBV27 to TRBJ1-2, with D perhaps TRBD1 (5 bases). The length of the CDR3 is 14 residues. Per germline, CDR1 MNHEY and CDR2 SMNVEV (reference sequence). Trimming removed 3 bases from V and 2 bases from J, with 10 bases in between. The CDR3 region is CASSLGRVNYGYTF. CDR3 DNA sequence: TGTGCCAGCAGTTTGGGCAGGGTAAACTATGGCTACACCTTC.

The chain is built from TRBV27 and TRBJ2-7, with 9 bases fitting TRBD2. The germline V gene encodes CDR1 MNHEY and CDR2 SMNVEV (reference sequence). Unmatched junction bases numbered 1, after V lost 3 bases and J lost 1 base. The CDR3 has 14 residues. The CDR3 DNA reads as TGTGCCAGCAGTTTGCTAGCGGGGTCCTACGAGCAGTACTTC. This encodes CASSLLAGSYEQYF.

V usage is TRBV6-5 and J usage is TRBJ2-1; 7 bases agree with TRBD2. V shed 8 bases, J shed 10 bases, and the junction held 8 bases outside the gene matches. CDR1 MNHEY and CDR2 SVGAGI come from the germline V gene. The CDR3 extends over 12 amino acids. The CDR3 DNA follows: TGTGCCAGCGGGGGGAGGGCCATCGAGCAGTTCTTC. Amino acids: CASGGRAIEQFF.

About this clone: Other DNA variants within this sample encode the same CDR3. The chain links TRBV9 to TRBJ2-2; 13 bases line up with TRBD2. With 3 bases clipped from V and 6 bases from J, the junction kept 2 bases outside the gene matches. The CDR3 sequence is 15 residues long. Looked up from germline, CDR1 is SGDLS and CDR2 is YYNGEE. The CDR3 is CASSGTSGSAGELFF. CDR3 sequence (DNA): TGTGCCAGCAGCGGGACTAGCGGGAGCGCCGGGGAGCTGTTTTTT.

The gene calls are TRBV10-3 and TRBJ2-3; 14 bases are shared with TRBD2. Germline V lookup: CDR1 ENHRY, CDR2 SYGVKD. The CDR3 has 19 residues. V lost 6 bases and J lost 5; bases outside the gene matches: 16. In DNA form, the CDR3 reads TGTGCCATCAGAAAGAATGTACCGGGACTAGCGGGAGTAGTAGATACGCAGTATTTT. This encodes CAIRKNVPGLAGVVDTQYF.

This clone is a singleton in its sample. The V gene is TRBV12-5, the J gene TRBJ2-7; 11 positions match TRBD2. CDR1 and CDR2 (germline): LGHNT, FRNRAP. Germline trimming cut 6 bases from V and 5 bases from J; bases unmatched to any gene: 9. CDR3 length: 15 residues. The CDR3 DNA follows: TGTGCTAGTGGAAGTAGCGGGAGGGCCGCGAACGAGCAGTACTTC. Its protein is CASGSSGRAANEQYF.

This sequence joins TRBV5-1 and TRBJ1-2; D is perhaps TRBD1 (6 bases). The germline gives CDR1 SGHRS, CDR2 YFSETQ. V was pared by 5 bases and J by 4 bases, with 15 bases between. This CDR3 region has 14 residues. DNA of the CDR3: TGCGCCAGCAGTGCCCAGGGGTATGGCTATGGCTACACCTTC. Protein sequence: CASSAQGYGYGYTF.